The clone carrying this TCR beta chain was seen only a few times. The data originate from a study of response to subunit inactivated influenza vaccine. Germline assignment: CDR1 SGHVS and CDR2 FQNEAQ. Losses at the gene ends were 6 bases for V and 1 base for J; bases not matched to a gene: 5. CDR3 length: 15 residues. Each CDR3 protein is one row after TCRdb ran MiXCR on the RT-PCR reads. The sample includes around 600,000 distinct CDR3 sequences, approximately 10% of them seen just once. These data were also reused for a study on T cells expressing NK-cell markers. Per that study: A 5'RACE template switching approach incorporating UMIs was used to make TCR beta cDNA. The TCR beta repertoires originated in sorted CD3+CD56+NKG2C+, CD3+CD56+NKG2C- and CD3+CD56-NKG2C+ T cells. NKG2C+ dominant clonotype frequencies in 5 or 6 donors were about 1.0-7.5% of CD8+ T cells. The CD3+CD56-NKG2C+ fraction of several donors was likewise dominated by these clonotypes.

This sequence was found in a man in his forties or fifties who received an inactivated influenza vaccine. V is TRBV7-8 and J is TRBJ2-1, with TRBD1 matching 8 bases. The source was PBMCs from blood, collected on the day of vaccination. This CDR3 reads CASRRGQVSYNEQFF. Here the CDR3 DNA reads TGTGCCAGCAGGAGGGGACAGGTATCCTACAATGAGCAGTTCTTC.